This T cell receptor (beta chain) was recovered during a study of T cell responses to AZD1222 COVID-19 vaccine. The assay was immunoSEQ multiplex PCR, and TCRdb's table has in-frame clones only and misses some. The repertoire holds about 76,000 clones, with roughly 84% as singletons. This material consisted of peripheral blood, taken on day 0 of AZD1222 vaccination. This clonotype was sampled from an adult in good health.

The CDR3 sequence is CASSEMGLAGYEQYF. The CDR3 DNA follows: TGTGCCAGCAGTGAAATGGGACTAGCGGGATACGAGCAGTACTTC. V and J are TRBV6-1 and TRBJ2-7; 13 bases line up with TRBD2. The CDR3 is 15 residues long. From germline, CDR1 is MNHNS and CDR2 SASEGT. The V gene end was trimmed by 2 bases and the J gene end by 4 bases; junction bases not matched to a gene: 2.